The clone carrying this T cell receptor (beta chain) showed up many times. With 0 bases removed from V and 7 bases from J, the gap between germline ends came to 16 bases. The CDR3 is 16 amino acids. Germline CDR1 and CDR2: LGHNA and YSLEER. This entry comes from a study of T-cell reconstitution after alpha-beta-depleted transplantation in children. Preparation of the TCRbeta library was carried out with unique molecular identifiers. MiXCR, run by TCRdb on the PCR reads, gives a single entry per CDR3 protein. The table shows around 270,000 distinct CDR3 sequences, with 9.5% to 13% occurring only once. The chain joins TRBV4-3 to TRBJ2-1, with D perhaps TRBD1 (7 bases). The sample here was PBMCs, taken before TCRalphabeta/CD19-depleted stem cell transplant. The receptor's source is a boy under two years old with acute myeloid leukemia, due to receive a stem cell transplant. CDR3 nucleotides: TGCGCCAGCAGCCAAGACTCAGGGGGGCACCAGAATGAGCAGTTCTTC. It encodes CASSQDSGGHQNEQFF.